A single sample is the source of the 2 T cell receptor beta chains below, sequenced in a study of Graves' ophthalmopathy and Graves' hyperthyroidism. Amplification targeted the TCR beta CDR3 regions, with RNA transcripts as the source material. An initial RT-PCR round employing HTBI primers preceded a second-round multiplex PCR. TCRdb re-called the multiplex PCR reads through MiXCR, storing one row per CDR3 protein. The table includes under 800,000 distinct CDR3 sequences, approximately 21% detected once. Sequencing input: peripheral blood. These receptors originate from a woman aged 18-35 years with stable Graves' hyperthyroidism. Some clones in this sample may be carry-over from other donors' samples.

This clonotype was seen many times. CDR3 coding DNA: TGTGCCAGCAGCCAAGCGGGACAGGGGGCGTACGAGCAGTACTTC. This gives the protein CASSQAGQGAYEQYF. This chain uses TRBV4-2 with TRBJ2-7; 12 bases fit TRBD1. Germline CDR1 and CDR2: LGHNA and YNFKEQ. The CDR3 extends over 15 amino acids. The V segment lost 1 base and the J segment 4 bases; nucleotides outside the gene matches: 2.

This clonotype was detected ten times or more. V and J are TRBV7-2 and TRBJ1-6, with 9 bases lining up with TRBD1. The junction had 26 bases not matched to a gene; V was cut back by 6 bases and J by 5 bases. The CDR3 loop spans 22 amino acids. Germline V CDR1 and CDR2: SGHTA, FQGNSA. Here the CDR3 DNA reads TGTGCCAGCAGAACCAGGTTGGCGGACAGGGGAATTCAGAATAAAAATAATTCACCCCTCCACTTT. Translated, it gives CASRTRLADRGIQNKNNSPLHF. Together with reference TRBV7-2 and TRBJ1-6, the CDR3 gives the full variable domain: GAGVSQSPSNKVTEKGKDVELRCDPISGHTALYWYRQSLGQGLEFLIYFQGNSAPDKSGLPSDRFSAERTGGSVSTLTIQRTQQEDSAVYLCASRTRLADRGIQNKNNSPLHFGNGTRLTVT.